This record covers a single T cell receptor beta chain. Antigen: not known. The source of the sample is a study of HIV-infected patients and healthy controls. Study at large: By the second bleed, viral load was undetectable in most of the 16 patients.

Whole blood was used without fractionation, so all unsorted peripheral T cells were included. Study-level points and caveats: Untreated HIV+ repertoires had roughly threefold fewer distinct CDR3s and lower Shannon diversity than healthy controls.

Alpha and beta constant-region primers primed reverse transcription of around 500 ng RNA. Using multiplexing indices, alpha and beta chain libraries were generated apart by chain-specific third strand synthesis. A roughly 21-cycle PCR with P5s and P7 primers followed a short adapter-adding first PCR. TCRdb analysed the 5' RACE reads with MiXCR anew, one entry per CDR3 protein. The repertoire holds over 7,500 distinct CDR3 sequences, with 5.5% to 7% as singletons. The receptor was derived from an adult with HIV infection. The sequencing here drew on blood, taken before antiretroviral therapy.

The DNA for the CDR3 is TGCAGCGTTGTTTTGGCTAGCGGGGGGGTCACAGATACGCAGTATTTT. As protein: CSVVLASGGVTDTQYF. V and J are TRBV29-1 and TRBJ2-3, with 12 bases lining up with TRBD2. Germline values: CDR1 SQVTM, CDR2 ANQGSEA. V shed 4 bases, J shed 2 bases, and the junction held 7 bases outside the gene matches. This CDR3 has 16 residues.